These T cell receptor beta chains were read from a single sample in a study of blood T cell repertoires in COVID-19. Sequencing used immunoSEQ multiplex PCR; TCRdb keeps in-frame clones, though not all of them. The repertoire has about 140,000 clones, 88% of them found once; the top ten carry over 2%. The sample taken for sequencing was peripheral blood. These receptors originate from a human donor with COVID-19, enrolled during active disease. The donor label of this sample is uncertain. Both conserved end residues are trimmed from each CDR3. Each record gives: CDR3 length, J gene, V gene, CDR3 protein.

cdr3_length: 13; j_call: TRBJ2-1; v_call: TRBV5-1; cdr3_aa: ASSLGTGSLNEQF
cdr3_length: 14; j_call: TRBJ1-5; v_call: TRBV19; cdr3_aa: ASSITWDRDGQPQH
cdr3_length: 12; j_call: TRBJ2-1; v_call: TRBV2; cdr3_aa: ASRSTGEDNEQF
cdr3_length: 12; j_call: TRBJ1-6; v_call: TRBV6-5; cdr3_aa: ASHWGRNNSPLH
cdr3_length: 12; j_call: TRBJ2-7; v_call: TRBV19; cdr3_aa: ASSIVGQSYEQY
cdr3_length: 12; j_call: TRBJ1-2; v_call: TRBV28; cdr3_aa: ASSLGQGNYGYT
cdr3_length: 16; j_call: TRBJ1-6; v_call: TRBV7-9; cdr3_aa: ASSLADRKTVFNSPLH
cdr3_length: 10; j_call: TRBJ1-1; v_call: TRBV12-3/TRBV12-4; cdr3_aa: ASSSGVTEAF
cdr3_length: 14; j_call: TRBJ1-2; v_call: TRBV18; cdr3_aa: ASSPPSRRGAYGYT
cdr3_length: 15; j_call: TRBJ1-1; v_call: TRBV18; cdr3_aa: ASSPPLGATGVTEAF
cdr3_length: 14; j_call: TRBJ2-1; v_call: TRBV19; cdr3_aa: ASSSGGLPSYNEQF